What follows are 17 T cell receptor beta chains derived from one specimen sequenced in a study of cytomegalovirus exposure and HLA in healthy donors. Both 60 Vbeta primers and 13 Jbeta primers went into the PCR. Clones were read by immunoSEQ multiplex PCR, and TCRdb kept only the in-frame ones, dropping some. Altogether about 76,000 clones are present, around 76% being singletons, with the ten largest covering around 10%. Source material: PBMCs. Receptor source: a male donor in good health and CMV-seropositive.

This rearrangement joins TRBV7-9 to TRBJ2-5; D is ambiguous. CDR1 is SEHNR, CDR2 FQNEAQ, per germline (reference sequence). The CDR3 contains 13 residues. The V end was cut by 1 base, the J end by 2 bases, with 5 bases between. Written as DNA, the CDR3 is TGTGCCAGCAGCTTAGATAGACAAGAGACCCAGTACTTC. As protein: CASSLDRQETQYF.

The J gene is TRBJ2-2, the V gene TRBV2, with a weak D call TRBD2 (5 bases). V was trimmed by 6 bases and J by 6 bases, leaving 14 bases between them. This CDR3 has 14 amino acids. Germline loops: CDR1 SNHLY, CDR2 FYNNEI. The chain's CDR3 is CASSFSRGSGELFF. The CDR3, as DNA: TGTGCCAGCAGCTTCAGTCGGGGATCCGGGGAGCTGTTTTTT.

This chain connects TRBV19 to TRBJ1-4, with D unresolved. With 4 bases removed from V and 4 bases from J, the gap between germline ends came to 10 bases. Germline lookup yields CDR1 LNHDA and CDR2 SQIVND (reference sequence). This CDR3 comprises 14 residues. The DNA of the CDR3 is TGTGCCAGTAGTAGAGGTTCGGGTAATGAAAAACTGTTTTTT. Encoded protein: CASSRGSGNEKLFF.

The V call is TRBV19, the J call TRBJ2-7; tentative D call: TRBD2 (6 bases). CDR1 and CDR2 (germline): LNHDA, SQIVND (reference sequence). Trimming removed 5 bases at V and 5 bases at J, with 13 bases between. The CDR3 length is 13 residues. The CDR3: CASSLSRGNEQYF. The CDR3 bases are TGTGCCAGTAGTCTGTCACGGGGGAACGAGCAGTACTTC.

This rearrangement joins TRBV7-2 to TRBJ2-1; weak D call: TRBD2 (5 bases). The V gene's germline CDR1 is SGHTA and CDR2 FQGNSA. The CDR3 spans 13 residues. Trimming removed 1 base at V and 6 bases at J, with 7 bases between. Here the CDR3 reads CASSLDRGNEQFF. The DNA for the CDR3 is TGTGCCAGCAGCTTAGATCGGGGCAATGAGCAGTTCTTC. Drawing the rest from reference TRBV7-2 and TRBJ2-1, the complete variable domain is GAGVSQSPSNKVTEKGKDVELRCDPISGHTALYWYRQSLGQGLEFLIYFQGNSAPDKSGLPSDRFSAERTGGSVSTLTIQRTQQEDSAVYLCASSLDRGNEQFFGPGTRLTVL.

The V call is TRBV7-2, the J call TRBJ1-3, with D possibly being TRBD1 (5 bases). The CDR3 is 15 residues long. Germline CDR1 is SGHTA and CDR2 is FQGNSA. V lost 4 bases, J lost 4 bases, and 14 bases lay in between. The CDR3 is CASSSSGGSGNTIYF. As DNA, the CDR3 is TGTGCCAGCAGCTCATCCGGGGGTTCAGGAAACACCATATATTTT.

The chain joins TRBV27 to TRBJ2-7, with TRBD2 matching over 7 bases. The CDR3 has 12 amino acids. Germline V lookup: CDR1 MNHEY, CDR2 SMNVEV (reference sequence). The J segment lost 11 bases and the V segment lost 5 bases, leaving 9 bases of the junction unmatched. CDR3 residues: CASSPLGGSEYF. CDR3 bases: TGTGCCAGCAGTCCCCTGGGCGGGAGTGAGTACTTC.

V usage is TRBV2 and J usage is TRBJ1-5, with 9 bases matching TRBD1. The CDR3 consists of 14 residues. The trim removed 10 bases at V and 3 bases at J, leaving 7 bases unmatched. From germline, CDR1 is SNHLY and CDR2 FYNNEI. CDR3 sequence (DNA): TGTGCCACCGGGGACAGGGTATTCAATCAGCCCCAGCATTTT. Protein sequence: CATGDRVFNQPQHF.

V is TRBV9 and J is TRBJ2-1, with 11 bases aligning to TRBD1. This CDR3 is built from 16 residues. CDR1 is SGDLS, CDR2 YYNGEE, per germline. After removal of 0 bases from V and 6 bases from J, the junction contained 5 bases not matched to a gene. The CDR3 coding sequence is TGTGCCAGCAGCGTAGGTTGGACAGGGGGCGGCAATGAGCAGTTCTTC. It encodes CASSVGWTGGGNEQFF.

The genes are TRBV30 and TRBJ1-1; D call uncertain. The CDR3 totals 14 residues. Germline CDR1 is GTSNPN and CDR2 is SVGIG (reference sequence). With 7 bases removed from V and 0 bases from J, the gap between germline ends came to 15 bases. For the CDR3, the DNA is TGTGCCTTGGGCCTCTCTACAGTGAACACTGAAGCTTTCTTT. It yields the protein CALGLSTVNTEAFF.

The chain couples TRBV7-8 to TRBJ1-4, with D uncertain. The germline gives CDR1 SGHVS, CDR2 FQNEAQ. The CDR3 has 15 amino acids. V was cut by 6 bases and J by 5 bases, with 16 bases left in between. For the CDR3, the DNA is TGTGCCAGCAGATACCCGGGAAGGCCGAATGAAAAACTGTTTTTT. Translation gives CASRYPGRPNEKLFF.

This chain joins TRBV15 and TRBJ2-7; 8 bases are a match to TRBD2. J gave up 5 bases and V 5 bases, and 14 bases lay outside the gene matches. This CDR3 is built from 16 residues. Germline CDR1 LNHNV, CDR2 YYDKDF (reference sequence). CDR3 DNA: TGTGCCACCAGCGGGAGGCCGGGACTAGGCCGGAACGAGCAGTACTTC. This encodes CATSGRPGLGRNEQYF.

The chain is built from TRBV2 and TRBJ1-3, with D perhaps TRBD1 (5 bases). The CDR3 length is 17 residues. The germline V and J ends were trimmed by 8 bases and 0 bases, with 20 bases remaining between them. The V gene's germline CDR1 is SNHLY and CDR2 FYNNEI. The CDR3 sequence: CASFDPLQVDSGNTIYF. In nucleotides, the CDR3 is TGTGCCAGCTTCGATCCCCTACAGGTGGACTCTGGAAACACCATATATTTT. Filled out from reference TRBV2 and TRBJ1-3, the complete variable domain reads EPEVTQTPSHQVTQMGQEVILRCVPISNHLYFYWYRQILGQKVEFLVSFYNNEISEKSEIFDDQFSVERPDGSNFTLKIRSTKLEDSAMYFCASFDPLQVDSGNTIYFGEGSWLTVV.

The chain has TRBV2 and TRBJ2-3, with 13 nucleotides matching TRBD2. The CDR3 has 20 amino acids. Unmatched junction bases numbered 19, after V lost 6 bases and J lost 4 bases. The V gene's germline CDR1 is SNHLY and CDR2 FYNNEI. The CDR3 loop reads CASRLRTSGGNWGISDTQYF. In DNA form, the CDR3 reads TGTGCCAGCAGGCTCCGGACTAGCGGGGGCAATTGGGGAATCTCAGATACGCAGTATTTT.

The chain combines TRBV7-3 with TRBJ2-7, with 8 positions matching TRBD2. J was trimmed by 6 bases and V by 4 bases; bases with no gene match: 2. Germline CDR1 SGHTA, CDR2 FQGTGA. The CDR3 is 12 amino acids. CDR3 sequence (DNA): TGTGCCAGCAGCTCCGGGGGGGGCGAGCAGTACTTC. Its translation: CASSSGGGEQYF.

The V call is TRBV6-1, the J call TRBJ1-1; D is uncertain. Trimming took off 7 bases at V and 1 base at J, with 16 bases between the two ends. This CDR3 is 15 amino acids long. CDR1 MNHNS and CDR2 SASEGT come from the germline V gene. CDR3 sequence (DNA): TGTGCCAGCACGGTCGGGTGGCACTCGAACACTGAAGCTTTCTTT. Translated: CASTVGWHSNTEAFF.

This clone has more than one count but fewer than ten. The chain joins TRBV6-5 to TRBJ1-3, with D hard to call. V was clipped by 0 bases and J by 4 bases, with 10 bases between them. Germline assignment: CDR1 MNHEY and CDR2 SVGAGI. The CDR3 runs 15 residues. As DNA, the CDR3 is TGTGCCAGCAGTTACTCCCCGGGGAGGGGAAACACCATATATTTT. This codes for CASSYSPGRGNTIYF.